Described below is a single TCR beta chain sequence and its context. This clonotype has ten or more counts. It lacks a known antigen. Per-base quality was not reported, and no clone a single base away is much larger than it. Library preparation used RT-PCR. Sequenced using an Illumina HiSeq 2500. In-frame beta chains were kept once TCRdb had trimmed the public reads at Q25 with fastp and called clones with MiXCR. When rows share a CDR3 protein, they turn into one entry using the most common DNA and genes. The sample has approximately 480,000 distinct CDR3 sequences on record, roughly 9.8% of them singletons. The ten largest clones add up to about 12% of the sample. The time point label corresponds to: approximately 40 days after influenza vaccine administration. The sample is drawn from a study of response to subunit inactivated influenza vaccine (dated by TCRdb to the late 2010s). Background on the whole study: To follow how T cells responded to a trivalent subunit inactivated influenza vaccine, the researchers relied on deep quantitative profiling of the T cell receptor repertoire. Broader findings and caveats from the paper: The authors proposed that each seasonal influenza vaccination may bring in only a limited number of new T cells.

CDR1 SGHRS and CDR2 YFSETQ were looked up in the germline V gene. Spanning cysteine to phenylalanine, the CDR3 consists of 14 amino acids. The DNA shown is the 42-base CDR3, in frame from base 1. Cut back by 4 bases and 1 base, the V and J ends lie 11 bases apart. The clonotype was recovered from a man aged 50-60 years who received an inactivated influenza vaccine. Donor details come from another sample of the same person, matched by shared clones. The sequences come from PBMCs from blood, collected 45 days after vaccination. This receptor chain uses TRBV5-1 and TRBJ2-5; the D segment cannot be called with confidence. The CDR3 has the sequence CASSERMPQETQYF. The DNA sequence reads TGCGCCAGCAGCGAACGGATGCCCCAAGAGACCCAGTACTTC.